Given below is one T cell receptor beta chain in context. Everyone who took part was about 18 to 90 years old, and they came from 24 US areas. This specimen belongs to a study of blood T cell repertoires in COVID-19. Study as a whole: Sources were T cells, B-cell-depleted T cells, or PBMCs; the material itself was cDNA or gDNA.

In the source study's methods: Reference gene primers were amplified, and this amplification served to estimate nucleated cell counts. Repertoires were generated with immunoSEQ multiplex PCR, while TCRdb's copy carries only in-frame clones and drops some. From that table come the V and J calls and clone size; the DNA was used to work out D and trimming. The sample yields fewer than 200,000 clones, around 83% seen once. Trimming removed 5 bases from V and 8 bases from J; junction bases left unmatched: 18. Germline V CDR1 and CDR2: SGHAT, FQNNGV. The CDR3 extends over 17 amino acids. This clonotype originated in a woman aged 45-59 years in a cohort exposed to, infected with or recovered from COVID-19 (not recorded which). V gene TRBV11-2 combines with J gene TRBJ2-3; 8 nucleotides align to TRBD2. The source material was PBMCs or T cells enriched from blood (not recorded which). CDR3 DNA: TGTGCCAGCAGCCCCTTCACTAGCGGCCTCCAGGGAGGTACGCAGTATTTT. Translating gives CASSPFTSGLQGGTQYF.